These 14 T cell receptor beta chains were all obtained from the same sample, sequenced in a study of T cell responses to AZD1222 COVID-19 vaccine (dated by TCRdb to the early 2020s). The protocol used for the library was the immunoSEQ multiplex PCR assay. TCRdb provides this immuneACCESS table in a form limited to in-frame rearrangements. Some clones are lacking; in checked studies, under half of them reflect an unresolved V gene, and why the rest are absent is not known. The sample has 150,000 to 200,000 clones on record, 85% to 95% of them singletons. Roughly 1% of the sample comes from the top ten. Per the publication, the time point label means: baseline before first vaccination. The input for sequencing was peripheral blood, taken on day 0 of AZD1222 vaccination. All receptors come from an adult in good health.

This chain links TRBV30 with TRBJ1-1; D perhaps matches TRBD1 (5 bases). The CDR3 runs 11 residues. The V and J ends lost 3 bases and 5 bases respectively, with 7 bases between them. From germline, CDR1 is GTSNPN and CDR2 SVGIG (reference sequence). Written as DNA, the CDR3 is TGTGCCTGGAGAGGGGAAACTGAAGCTTTCTTT. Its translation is CAWRGETEAFF.

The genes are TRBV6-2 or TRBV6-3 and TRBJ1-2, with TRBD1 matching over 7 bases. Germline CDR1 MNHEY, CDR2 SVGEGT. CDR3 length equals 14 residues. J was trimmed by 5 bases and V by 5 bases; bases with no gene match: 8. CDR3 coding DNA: TGTGCCAGCAGTCTGCAGACAGGGCCTTATGGCTACACCTTC. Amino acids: CASSLQTGPYGYTF.

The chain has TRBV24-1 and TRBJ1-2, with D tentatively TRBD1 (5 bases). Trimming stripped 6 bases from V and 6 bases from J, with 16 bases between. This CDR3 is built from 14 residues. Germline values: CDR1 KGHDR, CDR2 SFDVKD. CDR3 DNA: TGTGCCACCAGTCCCGGGACGGGGAAGGATGGCTACACCTTC. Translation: CATSPGTGKDGYTF.

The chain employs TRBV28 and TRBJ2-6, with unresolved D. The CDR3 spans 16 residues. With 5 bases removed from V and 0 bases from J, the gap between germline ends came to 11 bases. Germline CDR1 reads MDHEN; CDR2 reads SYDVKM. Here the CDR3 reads CASSPPYYSGANVLTF. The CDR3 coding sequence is TGTGCCAGCAGTCCGCCGTATTACTCTGGGGCCAACGTCCTGACTTTC.

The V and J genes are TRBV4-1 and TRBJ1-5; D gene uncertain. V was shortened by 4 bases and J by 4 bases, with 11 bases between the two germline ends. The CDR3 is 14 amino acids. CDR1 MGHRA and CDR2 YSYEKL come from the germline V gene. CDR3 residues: CASSPQEVNQPQHF. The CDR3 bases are TGCGCCAGCAGCCCCCAAGAGGTAAATCAGCCCCAGCATTTT.

CDR3 loop: CASNDRAANQPQHF. In DNA, the CDR3 is TGTGCCAGTAACGACAGGGCGGCCAATCAGCCCCAGCATTTT. This chain joins TRBV19 and TRBJ1-5; 7 bases agree with TRBD1. Germline CDR1 and CDR2: LNHDA and SQIVND (reference sequence). V shed 7 bases and J 3 bases; nucleotides not matched to a gene: 6. There are 14 residues in the CDR3.

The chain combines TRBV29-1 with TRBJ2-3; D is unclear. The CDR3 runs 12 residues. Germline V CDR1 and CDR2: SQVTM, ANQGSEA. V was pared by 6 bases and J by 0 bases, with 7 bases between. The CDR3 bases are TGCAGCGTAGAGTCCAGCACAGATACGCAGTATTTT. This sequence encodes CSVESSTDTQYF.

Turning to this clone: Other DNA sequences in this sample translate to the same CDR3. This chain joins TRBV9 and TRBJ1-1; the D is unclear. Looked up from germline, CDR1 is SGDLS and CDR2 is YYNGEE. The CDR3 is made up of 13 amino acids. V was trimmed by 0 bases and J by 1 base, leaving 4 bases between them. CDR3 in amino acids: CASSVGRNTEAFF. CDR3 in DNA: TGTGCCAGCAGCGTAGGAAGGAACACTGAAGCTTTCTTT. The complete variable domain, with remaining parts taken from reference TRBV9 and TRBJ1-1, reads DSGVTQTPKHLITATGQRVTLRCSPRSGDLSVYWYQQSLDQGLQFLIQYYNGEERAKGNILERFSAQQFPDLHSELNLSSLELGDSALYFCASSVGRNTEAFFGQGTRLTVV.

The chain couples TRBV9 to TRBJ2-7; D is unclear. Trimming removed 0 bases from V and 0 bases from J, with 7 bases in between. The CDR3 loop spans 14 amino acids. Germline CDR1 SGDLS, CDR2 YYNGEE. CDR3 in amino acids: CASSVEISSYEQYF. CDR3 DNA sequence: TGTGCCAGCAGCGTAGAAATTAGCTCCTACGAGCAGTACTTC.

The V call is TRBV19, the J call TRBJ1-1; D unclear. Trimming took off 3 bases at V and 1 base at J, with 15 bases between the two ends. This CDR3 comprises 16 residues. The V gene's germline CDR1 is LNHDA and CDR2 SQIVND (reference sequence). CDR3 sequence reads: CASSIVRRQSNTEAFF. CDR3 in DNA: TGTGCCAGTAGTATCGTTCGTCGGCAGTCGAACACTGAAGCTTTCTTT.

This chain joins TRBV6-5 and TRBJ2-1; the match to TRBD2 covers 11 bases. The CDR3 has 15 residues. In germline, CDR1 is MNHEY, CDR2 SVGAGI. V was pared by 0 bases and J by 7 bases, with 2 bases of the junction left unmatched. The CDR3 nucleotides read TGTGCCAGCAGTTACTCTAGCGGGGGGGCGAATGAGCAGTTCTTC. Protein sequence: CASSYSSGGANEQFF.

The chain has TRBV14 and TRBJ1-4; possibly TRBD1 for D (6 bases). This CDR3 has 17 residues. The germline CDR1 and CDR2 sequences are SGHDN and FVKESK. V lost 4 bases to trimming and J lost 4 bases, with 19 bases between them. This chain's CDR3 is CASSPAGASVFNEKLFF. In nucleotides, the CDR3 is TGTGCCAGCAGCCCGGCAGGGGCCTCCGTTTTTAATGAAAAACTGTTTTTT. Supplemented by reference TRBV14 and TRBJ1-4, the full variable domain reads EAGVTQFPSHSVIEKGQTVTLRCDPISGHDNLYWYRRVMGKEIKFLLHFVKESKQDESGMPNNRFLAERTGGTYSTLKVQPAELEDSGVYFCASSPAGASVFNEKLFFGSGTQLSVL.

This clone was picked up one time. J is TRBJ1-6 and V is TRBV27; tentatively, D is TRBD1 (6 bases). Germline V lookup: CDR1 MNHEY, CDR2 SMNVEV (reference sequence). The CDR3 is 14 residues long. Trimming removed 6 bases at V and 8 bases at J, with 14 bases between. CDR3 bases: TGTGCCAGCAGCTGGACAGCGCCATATTCACCCCTCCACTTT. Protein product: CASSWTAPYSPLHF.

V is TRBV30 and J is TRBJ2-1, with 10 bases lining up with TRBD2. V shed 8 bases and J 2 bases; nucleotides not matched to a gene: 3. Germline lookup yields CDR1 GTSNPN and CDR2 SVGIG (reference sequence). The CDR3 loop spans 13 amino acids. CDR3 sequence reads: CATSGGAYNEQFF. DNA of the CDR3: TGTGCCACAAGCGGGGGGGCCTACAATGAGCAGTTCTTC.